This T cell receptor beta chain is from a study of cytomegalovirus exposure and HLA in healthy donors. Study as a whole: In terms of ancestry, the Caucasian-associated cluster contained 75% to 90% of the approximately 400 genotyped donors.

60 Vbeta and 13 Jbeta primers were used in PCR. The protocol was immunoSEQ multiplex PCR, while the TCRdb copy is restricted to in-frame clones and leaves out a portion. The data contain more than 95,000 clones, nearly 15% of them seen just once; the ten biggest clones take up around 0.86%. This clone was seen a handful of times. This CDR3 contains 18 residues. The germline V gene has CDR1 SGHTA and CDR2 FQGNSA. The V segment lost 5 bases and the J segment 1 base; nucleotides outside the gene matches: 6. Sequenced sample: PBMCs. This TCR came from a female donor in good health and CMV-seronegative. The V and J genes are TRBV7-2 and TRBJ2-4; 15 nucleotides match TRBD2. The DNA of the CDR3 is TGTGCCAGCAGCCTGGGACTAGCGGGAGGCAGGGCCAAAAACATTCAGTACTTC. It is translated as CASSLGLAGGRAKNIQYF.